A single sample gave rise to the 26 T cell receptor beta chains below, sequenced in a study of control samples from healthy donors and cancer patients. Profiled with immunoSEQ multiplex PCR; TCRdb holds only in-frame clones, not every one. This sample has over 150,000 clones, with about 94% found just once. The material sequenced was PBMCs. These receptors were obtained from a man aged 55 to 70 with colorectal cancer.

The chain carries TRBV10-3 and TRBJ1-2; unclear D gene. Trimming stripped 6 bases from V and 2 bases from J, with 22 bases between. This CDR3 has 17 amino acids. Germline CDR1 is ENHRY and CDR2 is SYGVKD. The CDR3 here is CAIRDYRAAGENYGYTF. CDR3 in DNA: TGTGCCATCAGAGACTACCGGGCCGCGGGAGAGAACTATGGCTACACCTTC.

The count of this clone is one. The rearrangement uses TRBV30 and TRBJ1-2, with a possible D match to TRBD1 (6 bases). CDR1 is GTSNPN, CDR2 SVGIG, per germline (reference sequence). The V gene lost 0 bases and the J gene lost 8 bases, with 16 bases spanning the gap. The CDR3 contains 14 residues. This chain's CDR3 is CAWSVTGSGDGYTF. The CDR3 nucleotides read TGTGCCTGGAGTGTTACAGGGTCCGGTGACGGCTACACCTTC.

This chain joins TRBV3-1 (or the pseudogene TRBV3-2) and TRBJ1-1, with D unresolved. Germline V gene lookup returns CDR1 LGHDT and CDR2 YNNKEL (reference sequence). V dropped 4 bases and J dropped 2 bases, with 11 bases sitting between them. The CDR3 covers 14 residues. The CDR3 region has the DNA TGTGCCAGCAGCCCTCTGGACGGCAACACTGAAGCTTTCTTT. Translating gives CASSPLDGNTEAFF.

Of note for this clone: Other DNA variants within this sample encode the same CDR3. V and J are TRBV12-3 or TRBV12-4 and TRBJ1-1; D unclear. CDR3 size: 13 residues. Trimming stripped 6 bases from V and 0 bases from J, with 8 bases between. CDR3: CASSSQMNTEAFF. DNA of the CDR3: TGTGCCAGCAGCTCTCAAATGAACACTGAAGCTTTCTTT.

The genes are TRBV23-1 and TRBJ2-2, with TRBD1 as a possible D gene (5 bases). TRBV23-1 is placed among ORFs of uncertain function. CDR3 length: 16 residues. The ends were cut back, 0 bases at V and 3 bases at J, with 11 bases in the middle. The CDR3 loop reads CASSQSVDIYTGELFF. CDR3 nucleotides: TGCGCCAGCAGTCAATCTGTGGACATCTACACCGGGGAGCTGTTTTTT.

This clone was observed a single time. The chain employs TRBV19 and TRBJ1-2; 8 nucleotides match TRBD1. Germline CDR1 reads LNHDA; CDR2 reads SQIVND (reference sequence). The CDR3 covers 13 residues. J gave up 9 bases and V 6 bases, and 9 bases lay outside the gene matches. CDR3 protein: CASSPDRVNRYTF. The CDR3 region has the DNA TGTGCCAGTAGCCCGGACAGGGTCAATCGCTACACCTTC.

The chain combines TRBV5-1 with TRBJ2-2, with 10 bases identical to TRBD2. This CDR3 is 15 amino acids long. The germline V gene encodes CDR1 SGHRS and CDR2 YFSETQ. V shed 4 bases and J 3 bases; nucleotides not matched to a gene: 3. The chain's CDR3 is CASSTLAGDTGELFF. The CDR3 bases are TGCGCCAGCAGCACCCTAGCGGGGGACACCGGGGAGCTGTTTTTT.

V is TRBV19 and J is TRBJ1-5, with D possibly being TRBD1 (5 bases). The V end was cut by 3 bases, the J end by 7 bases, with 10 bases between. This CDR3 spans 13 amino acids. Germline loops: CDR1 LNHDA, CDR2 SQIVND (reference sequence). The CDR3 loop reads CASSMARDQPQHF. CDR3 in DNA: TGTGCCAGTAGTATGGCCCGGGACCAGCCCCAGCATTTT.

The chain combines TRBV6-1 with TRBJ1-2; a weak D match, TRBD1 (6 bases). V was cut by 2 bases and J by 2 bases, with 12 bases left in between. Looked up from germline, CDR1 is MNHNS and CDR2 is SASEGT. The CDR3 runs to 15 residues. CDR3 coding DNA: TGTGCCAGCAGTGAAATGGCAGGGGCAAACTATGGCTACACCTTC. Residues: CASSEMAGANYGYTF.

The count of this clone is one. The rearrangement joins TRBV28 to TRBJ1-2, with TRBD1 matching over 7 bases. J was trimmed by 7 bases and V by 5 bases; bases with no gene match: 10. This CDR3 contains 14 residues. Germline V gene sequence: CDR1 MDHEN, CDR2 SYDVKM. CDR3 amino acids: CASSGRDSTIGYTF. For the CDR3, the DNA is TGTGCCAGCAGTGGCCGGGACAGTACTATTGGCTACACCTTC.

The chain recombines TRBV21-1 with TRBJ1-1. TRBV21-1 is a pseudogene locus. The CDR3 length is 15 residues. The CDR3 region is CASSKREGPNTEAFF. Written as DNA, the CDR3 is TGTGCCAGCAGCAAGCGAGAGGGGCCGAACACTGAAGCTTTCTTT.

This chain connects TRBV5-1 to TRBJ2-7, with a weak D call TRBD1 (6 bases). Germline CDR1 reads SGHRS; CDR2 reads YFSETQ. Deletions cut 3 bases from V and 5 bases from J, with 12 bases between. The CDR3 extends over 13 amino acids. The chain's CDR3 is CASSWTVGHEQYF. The CDR3 region has the DNA TGCGCCAGCAGCTGGACAGTGGGTCACGAGCAGTACTTC.

Only one count was recorded for this clone. The rearrangement joins TRBV30 to TRBJ2-3; possible D gene TRBD1, 5 bases. CDR1 and CDR2 (germline): GTSNPN, SVGIG (reference sequence). The CDR3 contains 12 residues. The ends were cut back, 7 bases at V and 2 bases at J, with 10 bases in the middle. The CDR3: CASRGTTDTQYF. In DNA form, the CDR3 reads TGTGCCTCTAGGGGTACCACAGATACGCAGTATTTT.

This clone was seen just once. The gene calls are TRBV19 and TRBJ2-5, with TRBD2 matching over 12 bases. The CDR3 consists of 17 residues. Germline V gene sequence: CDR1 LNHDA, CDR2 SQIVND (reference sequence). V shed 3 bases, J shed 4 bases, and the junction held 9 bases outside the gene matches. CDR3 sequence (DNA): TGTGCCAGTAGTATCCCTTCTAGCGGGGGGGCCCGAGAGACCCAGTACTTC. As protein: CASSIPSSGGARETQYF.

The chain uses TRBV7-2 and TRBJ1-1, with D unclear. From germline, CDR1 is SGHTA and CDR2 FQGNSA. The CDR3 has 13 residues. V lost 3 bases and J 0 bases, leaving 5 bases between the germline ends. The CDR3 DNA reads TGTGCCAGCAGCTTTACATTGAACACTGAAGCTTTCTTT. Translated, it gives CASSFTLNTEAFF.

The V gene is TRBV9, the J gene TRBJ2-2, with no clear D. This CDR3 region has 15 residues. V lost 4 bases to trimming and J lost 2 bases, with 12 bases between them. In germline, CDR1 is SGDLS, CDR2 YYNGEE. This CDR3 reads CASSPSTPNTGELFF. CDR3 nucleotides: TGTGCCAGCAGCCCCAGTACACCTAACACCGGGGAGCTGTTTTTT. The variable domain in full, with the rest retrieved from reference TRBV9 and TRBJ2-2, is DSGVTQTPKHLITATGQRVTLRCSPRSGDLSVYWYQQSLDQGLQFLIQYYNGEERAKGNILERFSAQQFPDLHSELNLSSLELGDSALYFCASSPSTPNTGELFFGEGSRLTVL.

The chain couples TRBV6-2 or TRBV6-3 to TRBJ1-2, with 7 bases identical to TRBD1. Germline V gives CDR1 MNHEY, CDR2 SVGEGT. J was trimmed by 8 bases and V by 2 bases; bases with no gene match: 11. CDR3 length: 15 amino acids. The CDR3 sequence is CASSYDQGGVWGYTF. DNA of the CDR3: TGTGCCAGCAGTTACGACCAGGGGGGCGTTTGGGGCTACACCTTC.

This clone was seen a single time. This sequence joins TRBV10-3 and TRBJ1-2; TRBD1 is a possible D gene (6 bases). V gave up 3 bases and J gave up 4 bases, with 9 bases separating them. The CDR3 length is 13 residues. Germline CDR1 reads ENHRY; CDR2 reads SYGVKD. The CDR3 loop is CAISDSGVYGYTF. The CDR3, as DNA: TGTGCCATCAGTGACTCAGGGGTCTATGGCTACACCTTC.

The chain joins TRBV5-6 to TRBJ2-7; 8 bases match TRBD1. CDR3 length: 16 amino acids. In germline, CDR1 is SGHDT, CDR2 YYEEEE. After removal of 4 bases from V and 7 bases from J, the junction contained 16 bases not matched to a gene. CDR3 residues: CASSVTGVIGTGEQYF. The CDR3 DNA sequence: TGTGCCAGCAGCGTGACAGGGGTTATAGGTACGGGTGAGCAGTACTTC.

The chain recombines TRBV4-1 with TRBJ2-7, with D perhaps TRBD2 (7 bases). The CDR3 has 15 residues. The V end lost 8 bases, the J end lost 4 bases, and 21 bases lay between the germline ends. Germline lookup yields CDR1 MGHRA and CDR2 YSYEKL. CDR3 residues: CASGGMGGGRYEQYF. CDR3 nucleotide sequence: TGCGCCAGCGGTGGAATGGGGGGGGGCCGTTACGAGCAGTACTTC.

The V call is TRBV25-1, the J call TRBJ2-2; 11 nucleotides line up with TRBD2. With 4 bases clipped from V and 2 bases from J, the junction kept 6 bases outside the gene matches. The CDR3 runs to 17 residues. Germline V CDR1 and CDR2: MGHDK, SYGVNS. This CDR3 reads CASSGVSGGVNTGELFF. The CDR3 DNA sequence: TGTGCCAGCAGTGGAGTTAGCGGGGGGGTTAACACCGGGGAGCTGTTTTTT.

Regarding this clone: Other DNA sequences in the same sample also yield this CDR3. The chain recombines TRBV19 with TRBJ1-1, with D unresolved. The CDR3 is 14 residues long. Between the trimmed V and J ends, which lost 0 bases and 1 base, there was a span of 6 bases. From germline, CDR1 is LNHDA and CDR2 SQIVND (reference sequence). The CDR3 sequence is CASSIDRKNTEAFF. The CDR3 coding sequence is TGTGCCAGTAGTATAGACAGGAAGAACACTGAAGCTTTCTTT.

This clone was seen once. V and J are TRBV5-1 and TRBJ2-7; 7 nucleotides align to TRBD1. The V segment lost 2 bases and the J segment 2 bases; nucleotides outside the gene matches: 7. The CDR3 runs 15 residues. Germline V CDR1 and CDR2: SGHRS, YFSETQ. The CDR3 spells CASSFGLDRAYEQYF. In DNA form, the CDR3 reads TGCGCCAGCAGCTTTGGGCTTGACAGGGCCTACGAGCAGTACTTC.

The chain joins TRBV7-7 to TRBJ1-1, with TRBD1 as a possible D gene (6 bases). The CDR3 is 13 residues long. Germline loops: CDR1 SSHAT, CDR2 FNYEAQ (reference sequence). Trimming shortened V by 5 bases and J by 3 bases, and 10 bases separated the two germline ends. CDR3 protein: CASSLDRYTEAFF. CDR3 sequence (DNA): TGTGCCAGCAGCCTAGACAGGTACACTGAAGCTTTCTTT.

The rearrangement links TRBV27 to TRBJ2-7; TRBD2 might be the D (5 bases). Trimming took 5 bases from V and 0 from J, leaving 8 bases between them. The CDR3 is 13 residues long. Germline loops: CDR1 MNHEY, CDR2 SMNVEV (reference sequence). In DNA, the CDR3 is TGTGCCAGCAGTCCGGGGATCTCCTACGAGCAGTACTTC. It specifies CASSPGISYEQYF.

This sequence joins TRBV19 and TRBJ2-5; D remains unclear. The ends were cut back, 2 bases at V and 2 bases at J, with 6 bases in the middle. Germline loops: CDR1 LNHDA, CDR2 SQIVND (reference sequence). CDR3 length: 13 amino acids. The CDR3 reads CASSIFGQETQYF. CDR3 nucleotides: TGTGCCAGTAGTATATTCGGACAAGAGACCCAGTACTTC.